This TCR beta chain was profiled in a study of blood T cell repertoires in COVID-19. About the study: The samples span acute and convalescent COVID-19 from the United States, Italy and Spain. From T cells, B-cell-depleted T cells, or PBMCs came the material, which was cDNA or gDNA.

The CDR3 has 15 amino acids. Trimming cost V 3 bases and J 6 bases, with 18 bases left between them. The germline gives CDR1 SGHKS, CDR2 YYEKEE (reference sequence). Original handling: Reference gene primer amplification gave estimated nucleated cell counts. Sequenced by immunoSEQ multiplex PCR; TCRdb stores in-frame clones only, minus some. V and J calls and clone size are copied from that table; D and trimming were computed from the DNA. This table holds tens of thousands of clones, 85% to 90% found once. This receptor was taken from a human donor with active COVID-19. The donor label of this sample is uncertain. Sequencing used peripheral blood. The genes are TRBV5-5 and TRBJ1-1; D gene unclear. CDR3 region: CASSSVTPGFAEAFF. Here the CDR3 DNA reads TGTGCCAGCAGCTCTGTAACGCCGGGGTTTGCTGAAGCTTTCTTT.